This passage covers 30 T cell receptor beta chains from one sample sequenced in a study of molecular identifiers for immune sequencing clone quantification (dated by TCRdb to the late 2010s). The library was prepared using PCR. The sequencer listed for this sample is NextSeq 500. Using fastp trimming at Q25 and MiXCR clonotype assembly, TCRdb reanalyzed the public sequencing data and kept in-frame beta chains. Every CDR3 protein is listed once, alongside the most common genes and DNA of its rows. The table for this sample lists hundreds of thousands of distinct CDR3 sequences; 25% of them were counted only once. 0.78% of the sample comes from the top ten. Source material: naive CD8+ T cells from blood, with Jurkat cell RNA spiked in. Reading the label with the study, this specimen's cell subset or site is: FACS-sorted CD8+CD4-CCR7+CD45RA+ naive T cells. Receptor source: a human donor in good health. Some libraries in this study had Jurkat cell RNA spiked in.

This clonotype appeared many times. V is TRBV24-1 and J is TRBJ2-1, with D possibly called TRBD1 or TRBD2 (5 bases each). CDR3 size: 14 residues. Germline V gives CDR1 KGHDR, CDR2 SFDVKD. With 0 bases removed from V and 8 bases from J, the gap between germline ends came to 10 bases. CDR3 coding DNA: TGTGCCACCAGTGATTTGGAGGGGTACGATGAGCAGTTCTTC. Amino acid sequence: CATSDLEGYDEQFF.

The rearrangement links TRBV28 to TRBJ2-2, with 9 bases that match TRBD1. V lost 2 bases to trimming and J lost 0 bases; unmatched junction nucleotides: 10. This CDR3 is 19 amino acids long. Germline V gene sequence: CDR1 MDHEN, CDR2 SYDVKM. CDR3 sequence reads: CASSLQPRGQGSNTGELFF. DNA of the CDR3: TGTGCCAGCAGTTTACAGCCACGGGGACAGGGTTCGAACACCGGGGAGCTGTTTTTT.

The CDR3 bases are TGCAGCGTTGGAAGGGGATACGCGGACAAAAACATTCAGTACTTC. Amino acid sequence: CSVGRGYADKNIQYF. The chain carries TRBV29-1 and TRBJ2-4; weak D call: TRBD1 (5 bases). Germline CDR1 and CDR2: SQVTM and ANQGSEA. The CDR3 has 15 amino acids. V dropped 4 bases and J dropped 3 bases, with 16 bases sitting between them.

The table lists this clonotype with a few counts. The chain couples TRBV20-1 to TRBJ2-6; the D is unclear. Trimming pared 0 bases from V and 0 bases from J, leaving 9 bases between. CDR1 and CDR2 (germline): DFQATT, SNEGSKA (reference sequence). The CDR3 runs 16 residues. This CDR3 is CSARDYRSSGANVLTF. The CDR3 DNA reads TGCAGTGCTAGAGATTATAGAAGCTCTGGGGCCAACGTCCTGACTTTC.

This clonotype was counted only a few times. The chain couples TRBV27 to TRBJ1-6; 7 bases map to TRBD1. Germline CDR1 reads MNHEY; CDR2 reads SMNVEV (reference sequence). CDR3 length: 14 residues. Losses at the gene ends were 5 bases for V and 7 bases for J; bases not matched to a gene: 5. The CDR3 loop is CASSPKGANSPLHF. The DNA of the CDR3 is TGTGCCAGCAGTCCCAAGGGGGCAAATTCACCCCTCCACTTT.

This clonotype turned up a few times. CDR3 protein: CAWSVRGPNNEQFF. In nucleotides, the CDR3 is TGTGCCTGGAGTGTACGGGGGCCCAACAATGAGCAGTTCTTC. The chain carries TRBV30 and TRBJ2-1; D assignment may be TRBD1 or TRBD2 (6 bases each). V lost 0 bases and J 5 bases, leaving 11 bases between the germline ends. Germline lookup yields CDR1 GTSNPN and CDR2 SVGIG (reference sequence). The CDR3 sequence is 14 residues long.

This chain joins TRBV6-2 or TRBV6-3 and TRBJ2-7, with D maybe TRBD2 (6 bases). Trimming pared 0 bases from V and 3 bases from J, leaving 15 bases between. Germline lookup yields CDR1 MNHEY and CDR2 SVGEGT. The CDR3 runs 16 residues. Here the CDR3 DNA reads TGTGCCAGCAGTTACTCGAGGTCTGGGGGGAACTACGAGCAGTACTTC. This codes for CASSYSRSGGNYEQYF.

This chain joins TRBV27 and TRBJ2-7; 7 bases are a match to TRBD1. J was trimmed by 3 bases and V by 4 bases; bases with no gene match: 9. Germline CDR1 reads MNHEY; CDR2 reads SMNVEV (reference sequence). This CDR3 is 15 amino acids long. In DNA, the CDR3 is TGTGCCAGCAGTTCCTCGCCGACAGGGAACTACGAGCAGTACTTC. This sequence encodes CASSSSPTGNYEQYF.

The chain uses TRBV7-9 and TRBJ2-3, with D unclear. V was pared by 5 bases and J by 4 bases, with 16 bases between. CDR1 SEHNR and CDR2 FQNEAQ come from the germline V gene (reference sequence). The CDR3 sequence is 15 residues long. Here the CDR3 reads CASSGPPGSADTQYF. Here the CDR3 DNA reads TGTGCCAGCAGCGGCCCTCCGGGTAGTGCAGATACGCAGTATTTT.

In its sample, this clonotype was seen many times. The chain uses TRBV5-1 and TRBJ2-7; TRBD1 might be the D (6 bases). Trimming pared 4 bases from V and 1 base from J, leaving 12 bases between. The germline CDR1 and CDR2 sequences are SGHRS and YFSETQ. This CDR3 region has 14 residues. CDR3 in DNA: TGCGCCAGCAGCGACTCAGGGGATTCCTACGAGCAGTACTTC. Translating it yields CASSDSGDSYEQYF.

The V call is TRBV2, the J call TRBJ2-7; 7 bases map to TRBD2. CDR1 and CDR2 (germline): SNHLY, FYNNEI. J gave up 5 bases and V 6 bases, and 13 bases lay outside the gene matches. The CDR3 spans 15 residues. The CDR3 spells CASRSSGTINDEQYF. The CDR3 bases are TGTGCCAGCAGGTCCTCGGGGACTATCAACGACGAGCAGTACTTC.

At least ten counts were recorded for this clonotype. CDR3 DNA: TGCGCCAGCAGCTTCGAATCGAACACTGAAGCTTTCTTT. It codes for CASSFESNTEAFF. The genes are TRBV5-1 and TRBJ1-1; D remains ambiguous. The CDR3 contains 13 residues. V lost 2 bases and J lost 1, with 6 bases in between. CDR1 and CDR2 (germline): SGHRS, YFSETQ.

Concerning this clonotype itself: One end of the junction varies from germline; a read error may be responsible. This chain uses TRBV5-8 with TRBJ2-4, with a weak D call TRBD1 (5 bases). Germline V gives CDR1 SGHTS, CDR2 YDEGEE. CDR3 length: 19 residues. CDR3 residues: CARSLDETAPLMIKNIQYF. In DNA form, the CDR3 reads TGTGCCAGAAGCTTGGATGAGACAGCCCCCCTGATGATCAAAAACATTCAGTACTTC.

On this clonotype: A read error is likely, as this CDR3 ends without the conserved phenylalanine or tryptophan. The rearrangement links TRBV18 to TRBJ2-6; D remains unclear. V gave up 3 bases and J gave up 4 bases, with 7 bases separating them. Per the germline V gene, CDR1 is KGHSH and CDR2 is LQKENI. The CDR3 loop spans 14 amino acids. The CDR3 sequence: CASSPPRGANVLTS. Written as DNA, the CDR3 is TGTGCCAGCTCACCTCCGCGCGGGGCCAACGTCCTGACTTCC.

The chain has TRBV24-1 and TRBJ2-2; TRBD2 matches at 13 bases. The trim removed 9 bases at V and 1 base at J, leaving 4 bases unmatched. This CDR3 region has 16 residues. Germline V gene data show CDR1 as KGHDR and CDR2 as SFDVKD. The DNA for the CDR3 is TGTGCCACCCGGGGGACTAGCGGGAAGAACACCGGGGAGCTGTTTTTT. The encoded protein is CATRGTSGKNTGELFF.

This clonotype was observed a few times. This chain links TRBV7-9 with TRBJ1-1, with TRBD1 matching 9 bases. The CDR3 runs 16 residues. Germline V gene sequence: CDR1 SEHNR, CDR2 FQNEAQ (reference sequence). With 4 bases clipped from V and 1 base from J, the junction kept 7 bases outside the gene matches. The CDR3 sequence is CASSSNRGRGNTEAFF. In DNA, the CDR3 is TGTGCCAGCAGCTCTAACAGGGGGCGCGGGAACACTGAAGCTTTCTTT.

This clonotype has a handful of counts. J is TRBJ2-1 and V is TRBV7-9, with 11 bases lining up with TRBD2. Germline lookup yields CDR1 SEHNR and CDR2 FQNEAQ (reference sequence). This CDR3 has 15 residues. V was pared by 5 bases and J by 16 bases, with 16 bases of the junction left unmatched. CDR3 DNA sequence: TGTGCCAGCAGCATTACTAGCGGGAGAGTCCCGGGGTCCTTCTTC. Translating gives CASSITSGRVPGSFF.

DNA of the CDR3: TGTGCCAGCAGCGTAGCGCCCGCTGTAAATGGGATTAAAGAGACCCAGTACTTC. Amino acids: CASSVAPAVNGIKETQYF. The genes are TRBV9 and TRBJ2-5; D is unclear. CDR3 size: 18 residues. Trimming took off 0 bases at V and 3 bases at J, with 21 bases between the two ends. Germline values: CDR1 SGDLS, CDR2 YYNGEE.

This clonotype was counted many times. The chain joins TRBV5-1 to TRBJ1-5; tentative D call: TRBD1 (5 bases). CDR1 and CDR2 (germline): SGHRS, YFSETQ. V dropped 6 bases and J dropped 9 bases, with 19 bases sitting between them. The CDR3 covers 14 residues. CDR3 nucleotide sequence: TGCGCCAGCACCGAGGGCCCCCCGGGGGGGCCCCAGCATTTT. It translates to CASTEGPPGGPQHF.

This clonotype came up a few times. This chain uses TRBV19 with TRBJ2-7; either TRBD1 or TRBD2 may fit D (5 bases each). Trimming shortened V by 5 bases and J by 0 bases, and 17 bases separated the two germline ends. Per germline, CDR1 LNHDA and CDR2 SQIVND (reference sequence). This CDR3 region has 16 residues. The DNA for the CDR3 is TGTGCCAGTAGTGTAGGCGGTCGGGGCTTCTCCTACGAGCAGTACTTC. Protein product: CASSVGGRGFSYEQYF.

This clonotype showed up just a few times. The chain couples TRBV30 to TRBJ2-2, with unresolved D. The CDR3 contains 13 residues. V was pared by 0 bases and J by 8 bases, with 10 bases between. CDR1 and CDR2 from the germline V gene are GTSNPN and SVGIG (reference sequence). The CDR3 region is CAWSVTFGGELFF. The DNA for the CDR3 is TGTGCCTGGAGTGTGACATTTGGAGGGGAGCTGTTTTTT.

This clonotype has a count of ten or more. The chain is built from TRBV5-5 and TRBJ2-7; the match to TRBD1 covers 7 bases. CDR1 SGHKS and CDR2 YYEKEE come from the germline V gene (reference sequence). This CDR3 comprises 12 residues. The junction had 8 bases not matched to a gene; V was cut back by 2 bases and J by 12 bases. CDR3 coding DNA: TGTGCCAGCAGCTTTGACAGGGAAGATCGGTACTTC. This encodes CASSFDREDRYF.

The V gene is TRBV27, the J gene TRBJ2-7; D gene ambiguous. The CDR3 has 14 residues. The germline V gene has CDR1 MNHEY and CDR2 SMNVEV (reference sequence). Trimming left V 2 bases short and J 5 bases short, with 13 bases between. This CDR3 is CASSLAGFTHEQYF. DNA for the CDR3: TGTGCCAGCAGTTTAGCCGGTTTTACCCACGAGCAGTACTTC.

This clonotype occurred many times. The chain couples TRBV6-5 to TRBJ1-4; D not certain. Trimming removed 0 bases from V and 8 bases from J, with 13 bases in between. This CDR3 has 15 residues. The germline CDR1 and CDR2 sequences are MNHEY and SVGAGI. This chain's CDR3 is CASSYSNGVLEKLFF. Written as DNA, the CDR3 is TGTGCCAGCAGTTACTCGAACGGGGTTCTGGAAAAACTGTTTTTT.

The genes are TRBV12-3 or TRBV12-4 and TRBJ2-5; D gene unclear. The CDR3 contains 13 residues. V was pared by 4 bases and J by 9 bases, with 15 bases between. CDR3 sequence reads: CASSSGDVRAQYF. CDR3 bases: TGTGCCAGCAGTTCAGGCGACGTAAGGGCCCAGTACTTC.

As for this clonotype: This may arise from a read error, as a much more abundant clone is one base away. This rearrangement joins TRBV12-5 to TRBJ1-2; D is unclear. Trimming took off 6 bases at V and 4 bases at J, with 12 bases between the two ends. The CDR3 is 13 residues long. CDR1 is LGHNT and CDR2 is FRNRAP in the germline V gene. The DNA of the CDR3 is TGTGCTAGTGGGGCACCACTAACCTATGGCTACACCTTC. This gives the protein CASGAPLTYGYTF. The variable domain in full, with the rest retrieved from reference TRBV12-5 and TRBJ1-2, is DARVTQTPRHKVTEMGQEVTMRCQPILGHNTVFWYRQTMMQGLELLAYFRNRAPLDDSGMPKDRFSAEMPDATLATLKIQPSEPRDSAVYFCASGAPLTYGYTFGSGTRLTVV.

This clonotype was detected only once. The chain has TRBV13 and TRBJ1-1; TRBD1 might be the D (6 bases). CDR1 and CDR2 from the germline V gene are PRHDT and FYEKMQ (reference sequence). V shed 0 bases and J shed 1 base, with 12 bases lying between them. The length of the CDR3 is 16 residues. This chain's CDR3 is CASSLGRDTPNTEAFF. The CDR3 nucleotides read TGTGCCAGCAGCTTAGGCCGGGACACCCCGAACACTGAAGCTTTCTTT.

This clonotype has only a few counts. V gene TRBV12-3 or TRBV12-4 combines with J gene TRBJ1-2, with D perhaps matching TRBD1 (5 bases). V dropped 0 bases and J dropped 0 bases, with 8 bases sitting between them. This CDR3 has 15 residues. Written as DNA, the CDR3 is TGTGCCAGCAGTTTAGCGGACACAGCTAACTATGGCTACACCTTC. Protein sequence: CASSLADTANYGYTF.

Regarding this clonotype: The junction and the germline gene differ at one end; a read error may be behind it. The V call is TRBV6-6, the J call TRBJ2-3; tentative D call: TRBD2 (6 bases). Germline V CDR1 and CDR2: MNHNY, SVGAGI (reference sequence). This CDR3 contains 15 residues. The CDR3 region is CASSYSSTSKDTQYF. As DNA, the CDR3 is TGTGCCAGCAGTTACTCGAGTACTAGCAAAGATACGCAGTATTTT.

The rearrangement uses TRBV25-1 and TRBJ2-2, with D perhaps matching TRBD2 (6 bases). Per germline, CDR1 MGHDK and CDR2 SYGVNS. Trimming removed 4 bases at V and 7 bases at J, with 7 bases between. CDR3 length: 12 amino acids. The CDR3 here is CASSVADGELFF. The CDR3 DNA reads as TGTGCCAGCAGTGTAGCGGACGGGGAGCTGTTTTTT.